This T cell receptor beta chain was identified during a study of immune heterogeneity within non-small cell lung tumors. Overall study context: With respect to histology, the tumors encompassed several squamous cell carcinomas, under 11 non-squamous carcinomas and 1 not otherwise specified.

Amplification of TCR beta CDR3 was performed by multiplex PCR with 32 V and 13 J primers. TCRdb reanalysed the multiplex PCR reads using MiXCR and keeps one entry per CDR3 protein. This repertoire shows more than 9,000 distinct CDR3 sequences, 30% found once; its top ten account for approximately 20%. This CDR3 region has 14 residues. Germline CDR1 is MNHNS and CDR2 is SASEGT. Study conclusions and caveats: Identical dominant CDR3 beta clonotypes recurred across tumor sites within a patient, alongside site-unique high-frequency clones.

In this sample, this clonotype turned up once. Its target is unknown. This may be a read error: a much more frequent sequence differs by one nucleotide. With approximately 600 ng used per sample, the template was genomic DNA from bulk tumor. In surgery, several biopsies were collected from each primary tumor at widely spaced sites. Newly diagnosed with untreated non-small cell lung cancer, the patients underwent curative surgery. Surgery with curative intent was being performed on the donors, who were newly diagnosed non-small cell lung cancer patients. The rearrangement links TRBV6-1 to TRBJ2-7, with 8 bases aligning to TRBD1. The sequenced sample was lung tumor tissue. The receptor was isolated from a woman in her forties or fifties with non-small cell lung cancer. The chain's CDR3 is CASREDRGSYEQYF. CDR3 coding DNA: TGTGCCAGCAGAGAAGACAGGGGATCCTACGAGCAGTACTTC.